This TCR beta chain was documented in a study of shared clonotypes between healthy human individuals. A note on this clone: The target antigen is unknown.

A deep-level run was used for the assay. Sequencing used immunoSEQ multiplex PCR; TCRdb keeps in-frame clones, though not all of them. The profile covers about 2.4 million clones, with over 85% appearing a single time and approximately 0.35% taken by the ten largest. General study findings and limits: Tissue TCR repertoires likely differ from these blood-only repertoires.

The CDR3 loop spans 14 amino acids. V usage is TRBV21-1 and J usage is TRBJ1-1; TRBD1, the D gene given by the table, was not confirmed from the DNA. TRBV21-1 is a recognized pseudogene. This TCR came from a man aged 18 to 29 in good health. Some clones in this sample may be carry-over from other donors' samples. The sample consisted of naive CD4+ T cells from PBMCs. Described subset: CD45RA+ positively selected. CDR3 amino acids: CASSNETGDTEAFF. The CDR3 region has the DNA TGTGCCAGCAGCAACGAGACAGGCGACACTGAAGCTTTCTTT.